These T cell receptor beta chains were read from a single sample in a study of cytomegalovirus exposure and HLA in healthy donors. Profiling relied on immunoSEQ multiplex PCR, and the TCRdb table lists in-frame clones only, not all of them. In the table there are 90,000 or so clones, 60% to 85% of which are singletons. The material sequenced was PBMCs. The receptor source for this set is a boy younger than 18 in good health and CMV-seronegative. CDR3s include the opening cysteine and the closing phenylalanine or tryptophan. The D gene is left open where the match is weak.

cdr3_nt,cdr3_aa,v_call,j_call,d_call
TGTGCCAGCAGCATTTCGACAGGGAACACTGAAGCTTTCTTT,CASSISTGNTEAFF,TRBV7-9,TRBJ1-1,.
TGTGCCTGGAGGATCAAGAGCTCCTATAATTCACCCCTCCACTTT,CAWRIKSSYNSPLHF,TRBV30,TRBJ1-6,.
TGTGCCAGCAGCGCGACAGATTATGGCTACACCTTC,CASSATDYGYTF,TRBV9,TRBJ1-2,.
TGTGCCACCTCCCGGGACAGGGTTTCTTTCGAGCAGTACTTC,CATSRDRVSFEQYF,TRBV27,TRBJ2-7,TRBD1
TGTGCCAGCAGTACAGTATTAACCCCTGAAGCTTTCTTT,CASSTVLTPEAFF,TRBV6-5,TRBJ1-1,.
TGCGCCAGCAGCCCGCTAGCGGGGGGTAGCACAGATACGCAGTATTTT,CASSPLAGGSTDTQYF,TRBV4-1,TRBJ2-3,TRBD2
TGTGCCCTGTTGAGGGAAACTTACTCCTACAATGAGCAGTTCTTC,CALLRETYSYNEQFF,TRBV30,TRBJ2-1,.
TGTGCCAGTAGTCTCGGGACAGGGTTTAGCGAAGCTTTCTTT,CASSLGTGFSEAFF,TRBV19,TRBJ1-1,TRBD1
TGTGCCAGCACCTCACTAGCGGGGATGACCCAAGGGCAAGAGACCCAGTACTTC,CASTSLAGMTQGQETQYF,TRBV12-1,TRBJ2-5,.
TGTGCCAGCAGCCTGACTAGCTCCTACGAGCAGTACTTC,CASSLTSSYEQYF,TRBV13,TRBJ2-7,.